This passage covers 27 T cell receptor beta chains from one sample sequenced in a study of PD-1 blockade in classical Hodgkin lymphoma. Every single patient, without exception, relapsed after autologous stem cell transplantation, and brentuximab vedotin exposure varied. Only in-frame clones appear in the TCRdb table, and some are missing; sequencing was by immunoSEQ multiplex PCR. This sample has fewer than 7,500 clones; around 77% occur once, and the top ten carry about 35%. The sample here was peripheral blood mononuclear cells (PBMCs), taken at baseline. The source of these receptors is a human donor with classical Hodgkin lymphoma.

This chain joins TRBV21-1 and TRBJ2-7; the listed D gene, TRBD2, was not tested against the DNA. TRBV21-1 is noted as a pseudogene. The CDR3 loop spans 15 amino acids. The CDR3 loop is CASSKETRAGYEQYF. The CDR3 nucleotides are TGTGCCAGCAGCAAAGAGACAAGAGCGGGCTACGAGCAGTACTTC.

This chain connects TRBV6-6 to TRBJ2-1, with D perhaps assigned TRBD1 or TRBD2 (6 bases each). V lost 5 bases and J 9 bases, leaving 20 bases between the germline ends. This CDR3 spans 15 amino acids. Germline V gives CDR1 MNHNY, CDR2 SVGAGI (reference sequence). The CDR3 bases are TGTGCCAGCAGTGACCCTGGGGGGCGGGCTGTTGAGCAGTTCTTC. It encodes CASSDPGGRAVEQFF.

This rearrangement joins TRBV11-2 to TRBJ2-1; D call uncertain. Germline V lookup: CDR1 SGHAT, CDR2 FQNNGV. The CDR3 loop spans 14 amino acids. Trimming stripped 4 bases from V and 1 base from J, with 8 bases between. CDR3 sequence: CASSSVRSYNEQFF. The DNA of the CDR3 is TGTGCCAGCAGCTCGGTGCGATCCTACAATGAGCAGTTCTTC.

V is TRBV25-1 and J is TRBJ1-2, with D unclear. Germline lookup yields CDR1 MGHDK and CDR2 SYGVNS. The CDR3 extends over 12 amino acids. The V end was cut by 5 bases, the J end by 8 bases, with 12 bases between. CDR3 protein: CASSWGVGGYTF. The CDR3 bases are TGTGCCAGCAGTTGGGGTGTTGGAGGCTACACCTTC.

The chain links TRBV7-2 to TRBJ2-7, with D tentatively TRBD2 (6 bases). CDR1 is SGHTA and CDR2 is FQGNSA in the germline V gene. V gave up 1 base and J gave up 1 base, with 11 bases separating them. The CDR3 runs to 15 residues. CDR3 loop: CASSLGGGISYEQYF. The CDR3 DNA follows: TGTGCCAGCAGCTTAGGTGGCGGGATTTCCTACGAGCAGTACTTC. The full variable domain, in which reference TRBV7-2 and TRBJ2-7 provide the parts outside the CDR3, is GAGVSQSPSNKVTEKGKDVELRCDPISGHTALYWYRQSLGQGLEFLIYFQGNSAPDKSGLPSDRFSAERTGGSVSTLTIQRTQQEDSAVYLCASSLGGGISYEQYFGPGTRLTVT.

The chain combines TRBV6-1 with TRBJ2-7; D unresolved. The germline CDR1 and CDR2 sequences are MNHNS and SASEGT. V lost 5 bases and J 0 bases, leaving 11 bases between the germline ends. The CDR3 runs 14 residues. The CDR3 bases are TGTGCCAGCAGTAATGAACTCAGCTCCTACGAGCAGTACTTC. Its translation is CASSNELSSYEQYF.

The chain carries TRBV4-2 and TRBJ2-1, with 9 positions matching TRBD2. The J segment lost 5 bases and the V segment lost 4 bases, leaving 6 bases of the junction unmatched. The CDR3 loop spans 15 amino acids. Germline V gene data show CDR1 as LGHNA and CDR2 as YNFKEQ. The CDR3 reads CASSPLAGANNEQFF. CDR3 nucleotides: TGTGCCAGCAGCCCGTTAGCGGGAGCCAACAATGAGCAGTTCTTC.

The chain combines TRBV5-6 with TRBJ2-7; 7 bases match TRBD1. Germline V gene sequence: CDR1 SGHDT, CDR2 YYEEEE. The ends lost 4 bases at V and 4 bases at J; junction bases unmatched: 8. The CDR3 is made up of 14 amino acids. The CDR3 reads CASSGRQGQYEQYF. In nucleotides, the CDR3 is TGTGCCAGCAGCGGTCGACAGGGCCAATACGAGCAGTACTTC.

This chain links TRBV4-1 with TRBJ2-6; possible D gene TRBD2, 6 bases. The CDR3 loop spans 22 amino acids. The V end lost 5 bases, the J end lost 0 bases, and 29 bases lay between the germline ends. Germline assignment: CDR1 MGHRA and CDR2 YSYEKL. CDR3 sequence: CASSESGGVGRGTISGANVLTF. Written as DNA, the CDR3 is TGCGCCAGCAGCGAATCAGGAGGGGTAGGGCGGGGAACAATCTCTGGGGCCAACGTCCTGACTTTC.

The gene calls are TRBV7-9 and TRBJ2-7; 7 nucleotides agree with TRBD1. With V trimmed by 3 bases and J by 6 bases, 8 bases remained unmatched. CDR3 length: 14 residues. Per the germline V gene, CDR1 is SEHNR and CDR2 is FQNEAQ (reference sequence). Here the CDR3 reads CASSLPDRDLEQYF. The CDR3, as DNA: TGTGCCAGCAGCTTGCCCGACAGGGATCTCGAGCAGTACTTC.

The chain joins TRBV7-8 to TRBJ2-1, with D uncertain. Per germline, CDR1 SGHVS and CDR2 FQNEAQ. This CDR3 comprises 15 residues. V lost 1 base to trimming and J lost 0 bases, with 7 bases between them. The CDR3 protein is CASSLEESSYNEQFF. CDR3 coding DNA: TGTGCCAGCAGCTTAGAGGAGAGCTCCTACAATGAGCAGTTCTTC.

The V and J genes are TRBV13 and TRBJ2-7; D is unresolved. Trimming cost V 0 bases and J 2 bases, with 11 bases left between them. Germline V gene data show CDR1 as PRHDT and CDR2 as FYEKMQ (reference sequence). CDR3 length: 15 amino acids. The CDR3 sequence is CASSLGTQVTYEQYF. CDR3 nucleotide sequence: TGTGCCAGCAGCTTAGGCACCCAGGTTACCTACGAGCAGTACTTC.

The chain carries TRBV2 and TRBJ1-5, with TRBD1 matching over 7 bases. This CDR3 has 13 residues. Germline CDR1 is SNHLY and CDR2 is FYNNEI. The V and J ends lost 6 bases and 5 bases, in that order; junction bases with no gene match: 4. CDR3 sequence (DNA): TGTGCCAGCAGGAGAACAGGGGATCAGCCCCAGCATTTT. It codes for CASRRTGDQPQHF.

This rearrangement joins TRBV19 to TRBJ2-7; D unclear. The CDR3 is 13 residues long. Trimming removed 5 bases at V and 6 bases at J, with 14 bases between. The germline CDR1 and CDR2 sequences are LNHDA and SQIVND (reference sequence). As DNA, the CDR3 is TGTGCCAGTAGTTCGGACCGCCTCGGCGAGCAGTACTTC. Residues: CASSSDRLGEQYF.

This chain connects TRBV2 to TRBJ1-6; 7 bases agree with TRBD1. CDR1 is SNHLY, CDR2 FYNNEI, per germline. Trimming at V came to 7 bases and at J to 11 bases, leaving 14 bases not matched to a gene. CDR3 length: 15 residues. For the CDR3, the DNA is TGTGCCAGCACCCCCGGGACAGCAAGTGTTACACCCCTCCACTTT. Its translation is CASTPGTASVTPLHF.

The J gene is TRBJ2-2, the V gene TRBV7-6; 14 positions agree with TRBD2. The CDR3 totals 19 residues. The junction had 7 bases not matched to a gene; V was cut back by 4 bases and J by 0 bases. Germline CDR1 SGHVS, CDR2 FNYEAQ. DNA of the CDR3: TGTGCCAGCAGCTCGGGACTAGCGGGAGCACATCCGAACACCGGGGAGCTGTTTTTT. As protein: CASSSGLAGAHPNTGELFF.

This clone was detected only once. This chain connects TRBV2 to TRBJ1-2, with TRBD1 as a possible D gene (5 bases). The CDR3 extends over 16 amino acids. The germline gives CDR1 SNHLY, CDR2 FYNNEI. V shed 1 base and J shed 0 bases, with 12 bases lying between them. This CDR3 is CASSEGSGLANYGYTF. The CDR3 DNA sequence: TGTGCCAGCAGTGAAGGGTCAGGGCTAGCTAACTATGGCTACACCTTC. Drawing the rest from reference TRBV2 and TRBJ1-2, the complete variable domain is EPEVTQTPSHQVTQMGQEVILRCVPISNHLYFYWYRQILGQKVEFLVSFYNNEISEKSEIFDDQFSVERPDGSNFTLKIRSTKLEDSAMYFCASSEGSGLANYGYTFGSGTRLTVV.

This chain joins TRBV5-6 and TRBJ1-5, with 8 bases fitting TRBD1. Trimming took 4 bases from V and 0 from J; bases not matched to a gene: 3. The CDR3 totals 15 residues. Germline V gives CDR1 SGHDT, CDR2 YYEEEE. The CDR3 spells CASSRTGNSNQPQHF. CDR3 DNA sequence: TGTGCCAGCAGCCGGACAGGGAATAGCAATCAGCCCCAGCATTTT.

CDR3 bases: TGTGCCAGCAGCTTAGAAGCAGGGGGTGTTCAGCCCCAGCATTTT. Translated, it gives CASSLEAGGVQPQHF. The V call is TRBV11-2, the J call TRBJ1-5; 7 bases align to TRBD1. CDR1 is SGHAT, CDR2 FQNNGV, per germline. The CDR3 loop spans 15 amino acids. Trimming at V came to 0 bases and at J to 6 bases, leaving 5 bases not matched to a gene.

This sequence joins TRBV19 and TRBJ1-5; TRBD1 agrees at 7 bases. Germline CDR1 and CDR2: LNHDA and SQIVND (reference sequence). The CDR3 has 13 amino acids. V lost 4 bases and J lost 7; bases outside the gene matches: 4. Written as DNA, the CDR3 is TGTGCCAGTAGTACGACAGGGTTACAGCCCCAGCATTTT. It specifies CASSTTGLQPQHF.

The chain couples TRBV5-1 to TRBJ1-1, with a possible D match to TRBD1 (5 bases). Between the trimmed V and J ends, which lost 4 bases and 2 bases, there was a span of 15 bases. This CDR3 contains 15 residues. Germline loops: CDR1 SGHRS, CDR2 YFSETQ. The CDR3 DNA reads TGCGCCAGCAGCACAGGCCATGGAAGTAACACTGAAGCTTTCTTT. Translation: CASSTGHGSNTEAFF.

The chain recombines TRBV14 with TRBJ1-1, with TRBD1 identical over 11 bases. Trimming removed 4 bases from V and 1 base from J; junction bases left unmatched: 5. The germline CDR1 and CDR2 sequences are SGHDN and FVKESK. The CDR3 has 16 amino acids. The CDR3 DNA reads TGTGCCAGCAGCCGGGGACAGGGGGAGCCGAACACTGAAGCTTTCTTT. Translated: CASSRGQGEPNTEAFF.

The rearrangement joins TRBV25-1 to TRBJ2-7; no clear D. The CDR3 is made up of 14 amino acids. From germline, CDR1 is MGHDK and CDR2 SYGVNS. Trimming removed 3 bases at V and 0 bases at J, with 9 bases between. DNA of the CDR3: TGTGCCAGCAGTGACCCTCCGGCCTCCTACGAGCAGTACTTC. It encodes CASSDPPASYEQYF.

The CDR3 bases are TGCGCCAGCAGCTCGGGACAGGGAAGCGCCTACGAGCAGTACTTC. This gives the protein CASSSGQGSAYEQYF. This chain joins TRBV5-1 and TRBJ2-7; 9 bases line up with TRBD1. This CDR3 is built from 15 residues. V gave up 3 bases and J gave up 2 bases; unmatched junction bases: 6. CDR1 SGHRS and CDR2 YFSETQ come from the germline V gene.

The chain couples TRBV11-1 to TRBJ2-7, with D possibly being TRBD2 (6 bases). V dropped 5 bases and J dropped 1 base, with 9 bases sitting between them. The V gene's germline CDR1 is SGHAT and CDR2 FQDESV (reference sequence). The length of the CDR3 is 13 residues. The CDR3 is CASSPGDSYEQYF. The CDR3 DNA reads TGTGCCAGCAGCCCGGGGGATTCCTACGAGCAGTACTTC.

V is TRBV28 and J is TRBJ2-3, with 13 bases matching TRBD2. The V gene's germline CDR1 is MDHEN and CDR2 SYDVKM. The CDR3 totals 17 residues. With V trimmed by 3 bases and J by 4 bases, 7 bases remained unmatched. CDR3 nucleotides: TGTGCCAGCAGTTTTAGGACTAGCGGGAGATTGGCAGATACGCAGTATTTT. Residues: CASSFRTSGRLADTQYF.

The chain combines TRBV28 with TRBJ2-7; D possibly corresponds to TRBD2 (5 bases). The CDR3 consists of 11 residues. Germline values: CDR1 MDHEN, CDR2 SYDVKM. V gave up 10 bases and J gave up 5 bases, with 12 bases separating them. The CDR3 spells CATRRGNEQYF. The CDR3 DNA sequence: TGTGCCACGCGACGAGGGAACGAGCAGTACTTC.